The sequence of this T cell receptor (beta chain) was determined in a study of T cells after yellow fever vaccination. Study details: Where fractions had low cell numbers, libraries were prepared from them with the SMART-Seq v4 Ultra Low Input RNA kit. Study-level results: The study re-detected most primary-vaccination clones after the booster (96% CD4, 85% to 90% CD8). A secondary response was less intense yet reached its peak sooner, at day 5 versus 15.

This CDR3 region has 12 residues. V was trimmed by 0 bases and J by 10 bases, leaving 10 bases between them. Germline loops: CDR1 SGHRS, CDR2 YFSETQ. This clonotype was detected only a few times. Its target is not known. They built TCR cDNA with 5'RACE template switching, a step that put in a universal primer site and UMIs. TCRdb re-derived calls from the 5' RACE reads in MiXCR, one entry per CDR3 protein. Among some 320,000 distinct CDR3 sequences listed, around 4.5% were seen once. Sequences were derived from PBMCs, sampled 15 days after the yellow fever booster vaccination. The receptor comes from a young man who received the YFV17D yellow fever vaccine. V and J are TRBV5-1 and TRBJ1-1; D unclear. CDR3 in amino acids: CASSLDQDVAFF. In DNA form, the CDR3 reads TGCGCCAGCAGCTTGGATCAGGACGTAGCTTTCTTT.